A single sample is the source of the 5 T cell receptor beta chains below, sequenced in a study of blood T cells in healthy people across ages. PCR was performed a second time for about 6 to 11 cycles using a sample-barcoded 5' primer and a J-beta primer mix. One entry per CDR3 protein, called by TCRdb with MiXCR from the 5' RACE reads. The table includes hundreds of thousands of distinct CDR3 sequences, approximately 30% detected once. Specimen: blood. These TCRs come from a woman of 80 years or more in good health.

This chain links TRBV27 with TRBJ1-6; D ambiguous. Per the germline V gene, CDR1 is MNHEY and CDR2 is SMNVEV (reference sequence). Trimming stripped 3 bases from V and 11 bases from J, with 8 bases between. The CDR3 spans 12 residues. The CDR3 loop is CASSFRGTPLHF. The CDR3 DNA sequence: TGTGCCAGCAGTTTCCGAGGGACACCCCTCCACTTT.

The chain carries TRBV6-5 and TRBJ1-2; D unclear. V lost 2 bases, J lost 8 bases, and 12 bases lay in between. The CDR3 sequence is 13 residues long. Per germline, CDR1 MNHEY and CDR2 SVGAGI. In DNA form, the CDR3 reads TGTGCCAGCAGTTACGCCGGTCGGGGAGGCTACACCTTC. The encoded protein is CASSYAGRGGYTF.

This clonotype was counted at least ten times. The CDR3 nucleotides are TGTGCCAGCAGCTTCTCCTCGCGGAATGAGCAGTTCTTC. As protein: CASSFSSRNEQFF. The chain joins TRBV11-2 to TRBJ2-1; no reliable D call. V lost 3 bases and J 7 bases, leaving 10 bases between the germline ends. The germline V gene has CDR1 SGHAT and CDR2 FQNNGV. The CDR3 covers 13 residues.

This sequence joins TRBV18 and TRBJ1-2, with D hard to call. Germline assignment: CDR1 KGHSH and CDR2 LQKENI. This CDR3 comprises 15 residues. The V end was cut by 3 bases, the J end by 0 bases, with 11 bases between. The CDR3: CASSPPEGANYGYTF. The DNA for the CDR3 is TGTGCCAGCTCACCCCCGGAAGGAGCTAACTATGGCTACACCTTC.

This clonotype was found many times. This rearrangement joins TRBV7-6 to TRBJ2-1; 9 bases fit TRBD1. With 5 bases clipped from V and 8 bases from J, the junction kept 7 bases outside the gene matches. Germline V CDR1 and CDR2: SGHVS, FNYEAQ. This CDR3 spans 14 amino acids. CDR3 protein: CASSDRTGVDEQFF. CDR3 bases: TGTGCCAGCAGCGATCGGACAGGGGTGGATGAGCAGTTCTTC. The full variable domain, in which reference TRBV7-6 and TRBJ2-1 provide the parts outside the CDR3, is GAGVSQSPRYKVTKRGQDVALRCDPISGHVSLYWYRQALGQGPEFLTYFNYEAQQDKSGLPNDRFSAERPEGSISTLTIQRTEQRDSAMYRCASSDRTGVDEQFFGPGTRLTVL.